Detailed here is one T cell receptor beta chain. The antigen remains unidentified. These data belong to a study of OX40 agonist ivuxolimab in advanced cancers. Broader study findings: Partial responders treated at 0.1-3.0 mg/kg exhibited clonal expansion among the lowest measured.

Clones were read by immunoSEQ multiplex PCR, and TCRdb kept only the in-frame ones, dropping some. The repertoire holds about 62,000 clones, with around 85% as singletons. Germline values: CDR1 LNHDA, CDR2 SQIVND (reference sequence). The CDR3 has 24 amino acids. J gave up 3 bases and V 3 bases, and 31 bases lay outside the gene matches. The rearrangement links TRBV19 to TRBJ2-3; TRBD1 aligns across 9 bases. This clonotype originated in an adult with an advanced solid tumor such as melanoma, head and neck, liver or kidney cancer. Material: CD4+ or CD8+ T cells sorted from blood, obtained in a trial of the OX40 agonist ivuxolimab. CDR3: CASSIKPGFGFIQFGDRATDTQYF. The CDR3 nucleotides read TGTGCCAGTAGTATCAAGCCCGGGTTCGGGTTCATCCAATTCGGGGACAGGGCGACAGATACGCAGTATTTT.